The present T cell receptor (beta chain) was sequenced within a study of T cells in Graves' hyperthyroidism and ophthalmopathy. Study-wide context: Peripheral blood draws took place at initial diagnosis, ahead of any treatment.

CDR3 length: 14 residues. Germline assignment: CDR1 SGHVS and CDR2 FQNEAQ. J was trimmed by 1 base and V by 5 bases; bases with no gene match: 4. From RNA transcripts, TCR beta CDR3 regions were amplified. Primed by the HTBI set, a first-round RT-PCR was run on the TCR CDR3. TCRdb fed the multiplex PCR reads into MiXCR, producing one record per CDR3 protein. This sample has around 600,000 distinct CDR3 sequences; around 13% occur once, and the top ten carry roughly an eighth. Disease duration was under 3 months in the ophthalmopathy patients, who also had a Clinical Activity Score of at least 3 and a NOSPECS grade of at least 4. The authors took PBMCs from 10 ml fresh peripheral blood. This clonotype was seen repeatedly, ten times or more.

V and J are TRBV7-8 and TRBJ2-7; 8 bases fit TRBD1. This sequence was found in a woman in her forties or fifties with Graves' ophthalmopathy. Sequenced material: blood. Here the CDR3 DNA reads TGTGCCAGCAGCGTCGACAGGGGTTCCTACGAGCAGTACTTC. Protein sequence: CASSVDRGSYEQYF.